The rows below give T cell receptor beta chains drawn from one sample of a study of Tregs in tolerant kidney transplant recipients. This table comes from immunoSEQ multiplex PCR, and its TCRdb copy is limited to in-frame clones, with some not included. The data hold 50,000 to 85,000 clones, with roughly 90% observed a single time. The sequenced sample was CD8+ T cells from blood, obtained before the transplant. The receptor source for this set is a human donor who received a combined kidney and bone marrow transplant. CDR3s include the opening cysteine and the closing phenylalanine or tryptophan. Fields, in order: clone size, CDR3 length, V gene, D gene, J gene, CDR3 protein, CDR3 DNA. D genes are given only for firm matches. Size values are once, few and many counts, or a class for expanded clones, and some rows have none.

>-|16|TRBV6-9|TRBD1|TRBJ1-2
CASSYSMTGEYYGYTF
TGTGCCAGCAGTTACTCGATGACAGGGGAATACTATGGCTACACCTTC
>-|13|TRBV7-6|-|TRBJ2-1
CASSFGVYNEQFF
TGTGCCAGCAGCTTCGGAGTGTACAATGAGCAGTTCTTC
>once|14|TRBV5-1|-|TRBJ1-2
CASSLDGKDYGYTF
TGCGCCAGCAGCTTGGACGGGAAAGACTATGGCTACACCTTC
>once|16|TRBV5-1|TRBD2|TRBJ2-5
CASSLGLAGLQETQYF
TGCGCCAGCAGCTTGGGACTAGCGGGACTCCAAGAGACCCAGTACTTC
>-|15|TRBV4-3|TRBD1|TRBJ1-5
CASGDSLYSNQPQHF
TGCGCCAGCGGGGACAGCCTGTATAGCAATCAGCCCCAGCATTTT
>-|15|TRBV2|-|TRBJ1-5
CASSEFSLGNQPQHF
TGTGCCAGCAGTGAATTCTCTCTAGGCAATCAGCCCCAGCATTTT
>-|18|TRBV4-3|TRBD2|TRBJ2-1
CASSQEVPWSGGPNEQFF
TGCGCCAGCAGCCAAGAAGTGCCCTGGTCGGGAGGCCCGAATGAGCAGTTCTTC
>-|14|TRBV27|TRBD1|TRBJ1-5
CASSMTGGNQPQHF
TGTGCCAGCAGTATGACAGGGGGGAATCAGCCCCAGCATTTT
>-|16|TRBV13|TRBD1|TRBJ2-3
CASSLPGQGPGDTQYF
TGTGCCAGCAGCCTCCCGGGACAGGGGCCTGGAGATACGCAGTATTTT
>-|13|TRBV6-1|TRBD1|TRBJ1-1
CASSTGANTEAFF
TGTGCCAGCAGTACAGGGGCGAACACTGAAGCTTTCTTT